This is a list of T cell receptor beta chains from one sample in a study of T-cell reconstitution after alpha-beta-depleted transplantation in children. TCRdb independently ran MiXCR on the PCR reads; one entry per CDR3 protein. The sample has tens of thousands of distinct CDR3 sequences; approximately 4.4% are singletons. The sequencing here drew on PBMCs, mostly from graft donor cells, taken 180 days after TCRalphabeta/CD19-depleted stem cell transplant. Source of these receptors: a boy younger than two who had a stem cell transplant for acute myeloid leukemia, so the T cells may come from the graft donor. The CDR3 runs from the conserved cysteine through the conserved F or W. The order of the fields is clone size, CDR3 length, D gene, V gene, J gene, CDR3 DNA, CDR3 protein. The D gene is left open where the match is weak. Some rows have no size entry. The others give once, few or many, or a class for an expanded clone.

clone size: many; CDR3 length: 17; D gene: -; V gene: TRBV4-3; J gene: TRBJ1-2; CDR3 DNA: TGCGCCAGCAGTTTCGGGACTTACAACCAGGGCAACTATGGCTACACCTTC; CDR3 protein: CASSFGTYNQGNYGYTF
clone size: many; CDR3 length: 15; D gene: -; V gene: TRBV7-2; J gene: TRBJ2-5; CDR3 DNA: TGTGCCAGCAGCTTACTGGACTTAACAAAAGAGACCCAGTACTTC; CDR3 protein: CASSLLDLTKETQYF
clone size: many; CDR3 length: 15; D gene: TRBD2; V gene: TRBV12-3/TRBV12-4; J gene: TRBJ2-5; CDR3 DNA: TGTGCCAGCAGTCCCCTAGCGGGGGAAGGAGAGACCCAGTACTTC; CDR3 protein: CASSPLAGEGETQYF
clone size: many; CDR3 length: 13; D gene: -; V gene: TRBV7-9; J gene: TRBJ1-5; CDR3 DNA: TGTGCCAGCAGCTCCACCCGAGACCAGCCCCAGCATTTT; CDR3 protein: CASSSTRDQPQHF
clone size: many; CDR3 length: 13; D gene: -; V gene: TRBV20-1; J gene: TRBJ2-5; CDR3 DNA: TGCAGTGCTAGACGTTACCTTGGAGGGACCCAGTACTTC; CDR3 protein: CSARRYLGGTQYF
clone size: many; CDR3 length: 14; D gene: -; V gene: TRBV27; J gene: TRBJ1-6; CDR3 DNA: TGTGCCAGCAGTTTAAGACGAATTAATTCACCCCTCCACTTT; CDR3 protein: CASSLRRINSPLHF
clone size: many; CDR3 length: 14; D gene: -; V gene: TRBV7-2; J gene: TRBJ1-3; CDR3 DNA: TGTGCCAGCAGCTTAATTAGCTCTGGAAACACCATATATTTT; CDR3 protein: CASSLISSGNTIYF
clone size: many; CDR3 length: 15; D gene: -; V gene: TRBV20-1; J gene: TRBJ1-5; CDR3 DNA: TGCAGTGCTAGAAACAGGGATTATAGCAATCAGCCCCAGCATTTT; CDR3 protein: CSARNRDYSNQPQHF
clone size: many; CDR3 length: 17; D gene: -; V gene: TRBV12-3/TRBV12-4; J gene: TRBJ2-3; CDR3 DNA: TGTGCCAGCAGCCCTACCTGGGGACTGGAAAACACAGATACGCAGTATTTT; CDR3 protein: CASSPTWGLENTDTQYF
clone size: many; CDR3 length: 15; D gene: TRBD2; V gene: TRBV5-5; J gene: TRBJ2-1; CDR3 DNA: TGTGCCAGCAGCTTGTCCCCAGCGGGGGCCAATGAGCAGTTCTTC; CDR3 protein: CASSLSPAGANEQFF
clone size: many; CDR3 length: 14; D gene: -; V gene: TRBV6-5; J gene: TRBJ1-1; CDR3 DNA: TGTGCCAGCAGTTACGGTACCGAGGTCACTGAAGCTTTCTTT; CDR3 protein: CASSYGTEVTEAFF
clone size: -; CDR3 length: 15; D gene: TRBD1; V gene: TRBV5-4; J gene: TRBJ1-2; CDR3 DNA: TGTGCCAGCAGCCTGCCCCGACAGGGCCACTATGGCTACACCTTC; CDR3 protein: CASSLPRQGHYGYTF
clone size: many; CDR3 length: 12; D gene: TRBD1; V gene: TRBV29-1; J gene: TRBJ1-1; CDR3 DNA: TGCAGCGCCACGACAGGGGGCGAGGTAGCTTTCTTT; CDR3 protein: CSATTGGEVAFF
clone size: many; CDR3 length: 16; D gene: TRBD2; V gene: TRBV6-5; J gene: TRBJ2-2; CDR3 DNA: TGTGCCAGCAGTTCGGTAGCGGGTGCGAACACCGGGGAGCTGTTTTTT; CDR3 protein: CASSSVAGANTGELFF
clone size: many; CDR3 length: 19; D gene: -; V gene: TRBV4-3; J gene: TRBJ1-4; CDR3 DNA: TGCGCCAGCAGCCAAGATATAAGGACATGGGGCGATACAAATGAAAAACTGTTTTTT; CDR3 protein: CASSQDIRTWGDTNEKLFF
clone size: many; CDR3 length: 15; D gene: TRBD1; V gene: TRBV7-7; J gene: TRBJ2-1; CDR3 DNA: TGTGCCAGCAGCCCCGACAGGGGATCCTACAATGAGCAGTTCTTC; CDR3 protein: CASSPDRGSYNEQFF
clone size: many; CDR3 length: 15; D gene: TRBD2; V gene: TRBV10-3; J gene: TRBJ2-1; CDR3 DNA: TGTGCCATCAGTGGGGCGGGGGTGCTGGAAGGTGAGCAGTTCTTC; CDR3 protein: CAISGAGVLEGEQFF
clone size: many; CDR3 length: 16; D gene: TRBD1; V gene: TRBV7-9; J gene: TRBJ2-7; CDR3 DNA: TGTGCCAGCAGCCTCATAGCGGACAGGGACGCCTACGAGCAGTACTTC; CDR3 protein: CASSLIADRDAYEQYF
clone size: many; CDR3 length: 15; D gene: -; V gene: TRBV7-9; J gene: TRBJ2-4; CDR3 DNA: TGTGCCAGCAGCTTAGATCCAGGAGCCAAAAACATTCAGTACTTC; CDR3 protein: CASSLDPGAKNIQYF
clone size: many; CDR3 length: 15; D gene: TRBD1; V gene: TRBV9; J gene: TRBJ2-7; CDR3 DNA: TGTGCCAGCAGCGTAGGTGCAGGGGGCCCCTACGAGCAGTACTTC; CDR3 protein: CASSVGAGGPYEQYF